This T cell receptor (beta chain) was recorded in a study of Ad26.COV2.S vaccination and SARS-CoV-2 variants. Treatment: some 20 received Ad26.COV2.S at low or high dose, single or two shots; several received placebo; per-sample allocation not given. It was on day 63 after the first vaccine or placebo injection that samples were taken. In the vaccine, an Ad26 vector expressed the SARS-CoV-2 spike of the Wuhan strain. The method was immunoSEQ multiplex PCR; TCRdb's version includes in-frame clones alone and lacks a portion of them. Of a few hundred thousand clones in the sample, roughly 90% are singletons; the top ten hold about 5%. Study-wide findings and caveats: Comparability of non-spike TCR breadth was observed across vaccine and placebo recipients.

The CDR3 has 15 residues. Germline CDR1 is SGHTA and CDR2 is FQGNSA. With 5 bases clipped from V and 2 bases from J, the junction kept 3 bases outside the gene matches. Worth noting for this clone: The antigen is not known.

Here the sequenced sample was peripheral blood, taken in a trial of Ad26.COV2.S vaccine versus placebo. The clonotype originates from a person between 18 and 60 years old who received the Ad26.COV2.S COVID-19 vaccine or a placebo. The chain is built from TRBV7-2 and TRBJ2-1, with TRBD2 matching over 10 bases. Here the CDR3 DNA reads TGTGCCAGCAGCAAACTAGCGGGAACCTACAATGAGCAGTTCTTC. Amino acids: CASSKLAGTYNEQFF.